Sequencing of this TCR beta chain was carried out in a study of shared clonotypes between healthy human individuals. V gave up 3 bases and J gave up 4 bases, with 13 bases separating them. CDR1 and CDR2 (germline): SGHRS, YFSETQ. The length of the CDR3 is 15 residues. In the sorted-subset replicate PCRs, 200 ng DNA, roughly 30,000 T cell genomes, was used. Per the original methods: As immunoSEQ supplied junction-only sequences (without quality scores), filtering differed. Here immunoSEQ multiplex PCR was the method, and the copy in TCRdb shows in-frame clones only, minus some. V, J and clone size were drawn from that table, and D and trimming were deduced from the DNA. The table shows approximately 2,000,000 clones, with 80% to 95% occurring only once. Recent acute infections and vaccinations were absent in the healthy HIV-negative adult donors. Naive CD4+ cells were CD45RA-selected; the remaining cells were memory.

The sequencing sample was made of naive CD4+ T cells from PBMCs. The subset was: CD45RA+ positively selected. The source is a man between 18 and 35 years old in good health. Some clones in this sample may be carry-over from other donors' samples. The V gene is TRBV5-1, the J gene TRBJ2-2; D perhaps matches TRBD2 (5 bases). This chain's CDR3 is CASSSSPGITGELFF. Here the CDR3 DNA reads TGCGCCAGCAGCTCCTCCCCGGGGATCACCGGGGAGCTGTTTTTT.